The source of this T cell receptor beta chain is a study of shared clonotypes between healthy human individuals (dated by TCRdb to the early 2020s). Looking at the study overall: A few men and two women, aged 18 to 49 years, made up the cohort. Per donor, three plates each were used for CD4 naive and CD4 memory, two for CD8 naive, and one for CD8 memory. To increase sequencing depth and limit assay-specific biases, TCR repertoire library preparation and sequencing were carried out by different laboratories using diverse techniques. To estimate repertoire size and how much clonotypes are shared between individuals, the study performed deep sequencing of blood TCR repertoires from a few healthy adults. Per donor, leukapheresis produced somewhere between about 0.94 and 9.5 billion PBMCs. The full study reports these points: Estimated clonotype richness was generally larger for naive than for memory subsets. When a few donors were compared, the shared fraction of clonotypes was about 5% for naive CD4, 3% to 4% for naive CD8, about 2.4% for memory CD4, and around 0.37% for memory CD8. Higher generation probabilities were observed for clonotypes shared by all four sorted-subset donors than for non-shared clonotypes. Because the study included only a small number of donors, the genetic and exposure-history diversity represented was limited. Pairwise subsampling indicated that sequencing depth was expected to affect the degree of clonotype sharing among donors. Even with the large sequencing depth, rarefaction of the sorted-subset datasets indicated that sequencing was incomplete. Sampling was limited to blood, and TCR repertoires in tissue likely differ from TCR repertoires in blood.

The donors were healthy, HIV-negative adults with no recently reported acute infections or vaccinations. All donors were Caucasian adults living in Nashville, Tennessee, USA. Magnetic negative selection was used to enrich CD4+ T cells, after which naive cells were positively selected on CD45RA and the negative fraction became the memory subset. Blood was collected by leukapheresis, and PBMCs were isolated by Ficoll-Histopaque density gradient centrifugation and then cryopreserved in liquid nitrogen vapor phase. Analytical flow cytometry was used to check the purity and quantity of each magnetically sorted T cell population. From each sorted fraction, genomic DNA was isolated and quantified by UV absorbance on a Nanodrop 2000c. TCR CDR3 regions were amplified from genomic DNA by multiplex PCR using the deep immunoSEQ assay. For each cell subset, the extracted genomic DNA was distributed evenly across all wells of several immunoSEQ 96-well plates, and each plate served as one replicate. For sorted subsets, each replicate PCR was loaded with roughly 200 ng genomic DNA, equivalent to 32,000 or so T cell genomes. The purified libraries were quantified using a Qubit 3.0 fluorometer, sized with a Bioanalyzer 2100, and then quantified again using the KAPA Library Quantification kit. Every immunoSEQ 96-well plate was sequenced on a dedicated single-read 150-cycle Illumina NextSeq 550 flow cell. In the authors' own workflow: Because the immunoSEQ output included only junctional sequences and no quality scores, the filtering could not be the same as the filtering used for full-length reads. Sequences were annotated with PyIR, a Python wrapper for IgBLAST v1.9, and V/J genes and CDR3 were assigned using IMGT germline references. Reads with weak V/J assignments (E-value above 1e-6), missing CDR3, stop codons, out-of-frame junctions, or ambiguous translated residues were removed. A V3J clonotype was defined by an identical inferred V gene, J gene, and CDR3 amino acid sequence. Percentage overlap between repertoires was computed as shared unique clonotypes divided by the size of the smaller repertoire. RTK rarefaction, the Chao1 estimator, and Recon v2.1 estimates of unobserved clonotypes were used to assess repertoire richness. Generation probabilities for all TCRbeta clonotypes obtained by the gDNA method from a handful of donors were computed using OLGA. TCRdb took this table from immuneACCESS and kept in-frame rearrangements with V and J called. Such tables lack part of the clones; where checked against another copy, unresolved V genes explain under half of the gap, and the rest is unexplained. V and J calls and clone size are given by that table; D and trimming were obtained from the DNA. The sample table shows approximately 330,000 clones, and 73% are seen once. Clones ranked in the top ten supply more than 9% of the sample.

In regard to this clone: This receptor's antigen is unknown. Base-call qualities are not available, and no considerably larger clone is one nucleotide away.

Inclusive of the bounding cysteine and phenylalanine, the CDR3 is 14 residues long. Here the CDR3 DNA is all that survives: 42 bases in frame from base 1. CDR1 is given as KGHSH and CDR2 as LQKENI, both from the germline V gene. Compared with germline, V lacks 0 bases and J lacks 7 bases; bases without a gene match: 2. The material sequenced was memory CD4+ T cells sorted from blood. The cell subset or site tag for this specimen amounts to: CD45RA-negative fraction. Recombination joined TRBV18 with TRBJ2-7, and 11 junctional nucleotides match TRBD2. The clonotype was recovered from a man aged 25 to 40 in good health. The CDR3 region reads CASSPPSGRGEQYF. The nucleotide sequence reads TGTGCCAGCTCACCACCTAGCGGGAGGGGTGAGCAGTACTTC.